What follows are 20 T cell receptor beta chains derived from one specimen sequenced in a study of cytomegalovirus exposure and HLA in healthy donors. The PCR contained 60 Vbeta and 13 Jbeta primers. Repertoires were generated with immunoSEQ multiplex PCR, while TCRdb's copy carries only in-frame clones and drops some. The sample has about 89,000 clones, approximately 57% seen once. The source material was PBMCs. These receptors were obtained from a woman in her 30s in good health and CMV-seronegative.

This clone was seen only once. A junction end diverges from the germline sequence, so it may reflect a read error. The chain recombines TRBV28 with TRBJ1-2; no firm D call. Germline loops: CDR1 MDHEN, CDR2 SYDVKM. The CDR3 covers 13 residues. The CDR3 DNA reads as TGTACCAGCAATGGCAGACTGGACTATGGCTACACCTTC. It specifies CTSNGRLDYGYTF.

V and J are TRBV6-5 and TRBJ1-5; TRBD1 aligns across 7 bases. The length of the CDR3 is 15 residues. J lost 4 bases, V lost 6 bases, and 9 bases had no gene match. The germline CDR1 and CDR2 sequences are MNHEY and SVGAGI. The CDR3 nucleotides are TGTGCCAGCAGCCCCGACAGGGTGGGTAATCAGCCCCAGCATTTT. It specifies CASSPDRVGNQPQHF.

V and J are TRBV19 and TRBJ1-5, with TRBD1 as a possible D gene (6 bases). Germline-derived CDR1 and CDR2 are LNHDA and SQIVND (reference sequence). The CDR3 is made up of 16 amino acids. Trimming left V 4 bases short and J 3 bases short, with 16 bases between. Written as DNA, the CDR3 is TGTGCCAGTAGTAGGGGGGGCCGACTATACAATCAGCCCCAGCATTTT. Protein product: CASSRGGRLYNQPQHF.

V and J are TRBV7-8 and TRBJ2-1; D is ambiguous. This CDR3 spans 14 amino acids. Per the germline V gene, CDR1 is SGHVS and CDR2 is FQNEAQ. Deletions cut 2 bases from V and 6 bases from J, with 11 bases between. The DNA for the CDR3 is TGTGCCAGCAGCTTATTTCCACTTTCCAATGAGCAGTTCTTC. It translates to CASSLFPLSNEQFF.

This chain links TRBV29-1 with TRBJ1-1; D is possibly TRBD1 (6 bases). With 7 bases removed from V and 8 bases from J, the gap between germline ends came to 17 bases. Germline V gene lookup returns CDR1 SQVTM and CDR2 ANQGSEA. This CDR3 is built from 12 residues. The CDR3 coding sequence is TGCAGCGCGAGGGTAGGGGGATCGGAAGCTTTCTTT. As protein: CSARVGGSEAFF.

V and J are TRBV30 and TRBJ2-7; 9 nucleotides match TRBD1. The J segment lost 3 bases and the V segment lost 3 bases, leaving 3 bases of the junction unmatched. From germline, CDR1 is GTSNPN and CDR2 SVGIG (reference sequence). This CDR3 is 13 amino acids long. The CDR3 DNA reads as TGTGCCTGGAGGCGGACAGGGGTCTACGAGCAGTACTTC. It translates to CAWRRTGVYEQYF.

The chain couples TRBV5-4 to TRBJ1-2; 8 bases align to TRBD1. The CDR3 has 15 residues. Germline V gene data show CDR1 as SGHNT and CDR2 as YYREEE (reference sequence). V shed 4 bases and J 4 bases; nucleotides not matched to a gene: 9. The CDR3 reads CASSNDRGLFYGYTF. CDR3 coding DNA: TGTGCCAGCAGCAATGACAGGGGTTTGTTCTATGGCTACACCTTC.

This clone appeared a few times. V and J are TRBV5-8 and TRBJ1-2, with no clear D. The length of the CDR3 is 12 residues. Between the trimmed V and J ends, which lost 4 bases and 8 bases, there was a span of 12 bases. CDR1 and CDR2 from the germline V gene are SGHTS and YDEGEE. The CDR3 DNA sequence: TGTGCCAGCAGCACTCGACCGGAGGGCTACACCTTC. Protein product: CASSTRPEGYTF. Based on the CDR3 plus reference TRBV5-8 and TRBJ1-2, the full variable domain is EAGVTQSPTHLIKTRGQQATLRCSPISGHTSVYWYQQALGLGLQFLLWYDEGEERNRGNFPPRFSGRQFPNYSSELNVNALELEDSALYLCASSTRPEGYTFGSGTRLTVV.

V gene TRBV2 combines with J gene TRBJ2-2; tentative D call: TRBD1 (6 bases). The CDR3 totals 17 residues. The V gene lost 6 bases and the J gene lost 0 bases, with 17 bases spanning the gap. In germline, CDR1 is SNHLY, CDR2 FYNNEI. CDR3 region: CASSPGGAGANTGELFF. For the CDR3, the DNA is TGTGCCAGCAGCCCCGGTGGGGCAGGGGCGAACACCGGGGAGCTGTTTTTT. The entire variable domain, with the rest obtained from reference TRBV2 and TRBJ2-2, is as follows: EPEVTQTPSHQVTQMGQEVILRCVPISNHLYFYWYRQILGQKVEFLVSFYNNEISEKSEIFDDQFSVERPDGSNFTLKIRSTKLEDSAMYFCASSPGGAGANTGELFFGEGSRLTVL.

The chain uses TRBV5-1 and TRBJ2-7; D call uncertain. Trimming cost V 0 bases and J 5 bases, with 6 bases left between them. CDR1 and CDR2 from the germline V gene are SGHRS and YFSETQ. The CDR3 runs to 12 residues. CDR3 residues: CASSLESNEQYF. The DNA of the CDR3 is TGCGCCAGCAGCTTGGAATCTAACGAGCAGTACTTC.

This chain uses TRBV28 with TRBJ1-1, with a tentative D call TRBD1 (6 bases). Trimming removed 6 bases at V and 6 bases at J, with 14 bases between. The CDR3 length is 13 residues. CDR1 is MDHEN, CDR2 SYDVKM, per germline. The CDR3 sequence is CASSPAQGAEAFF. CDR3 nucleotide sequence: TGTGCCAGCAGCCCCGCACAGGGCGCTGAAGCTTTCTTT.

This chain uses TRBV5-4 with TRBJ2-7; a possible D gene is TRBD2 (6 bases). Germline CDR1 SGHNT, CDR2 YYREEE (reference sequence). The V gene lost 4 bases and the J gene lost 1 base, with 9 bases spanning the gap. CDR3 length: 13 amino acids. Here the CDR3 DNA reads TGTGCCAGCAGCCGGGACTGGTCCTACGAGCAGTACTTC. Its translation is CASSRDWSYEQYF.

This chain connects TRBV5-1 to TRBJ1-1; D ambiguous. The CDR3 has 16 amino acids. Germline V gene data show CDR1 as SGHRS and CDR2 as YFSETQ. Trimming took off 4 bases at V and 1 base at J, with 17 bases between the two ends. As DNA, the CDR3 is TGCGCCAGCAGCCTACAACCTAGCGGATCGAACACTGAAGCTTTCTTT. The encoded protein is CASSLQPSGSNTEAFF.

This clone has only a few counts. The chain is built from TRBV9 and TRBJ1-6, with D perhaps TRBD1 (6 bases). Germline V gene data show CDR1 as SGDLS and CDR2 as YYNGEE. The V and J ends lost 7 bases and 11 bases respectively, with 7 bases between them. This CDR3 contains 10 residues. The CDR3 DNA sequence: TGTGCCAGCTGGGGGCCACCCCTCCACTTT. This gives the protein CASWGPPLHF.

The V call is TRBV6-1, the J call TRBJ2-7; TRBD2 is a possible D gene (6 bases). CDR1 and CDR2 from the germline V gene are MNHNS and SASEGT. The germline V and J ends were trimmed by 3 bases and 7 bases, with 16 bases remaining between them. The CDR3 is 14 amino acids. Here the CDR3 reads CASSDEGLAREQYF. CDR3 DNA sequence: TGTGCCAGCAGTGATGAGGGGCTAGCGAGGGAGCAGTACTTC.

The V gene is TRBV19, the J gene TRBJ2-1, with TRBD2 matching over 9 bases. The germline V gene has CDR1 LNHDA and CDR2 SQIVND (reference sequence). The CDR3 totals 15 residues. The junction had 4 bases not matched to a gene; V was cut back by 4 bases and J by 3 bases. The CDR3 bases are TGTGCCAGTAGTACCTCAGCGGGGGGCTACAATGAGCAGTTCTTC. Translation gives CASSTSAGGYNEQFF.

The gene calls are TRBV29-1 and TRBJ2-7; possible D gene TRBD1, 5 bases. Trimming removed 5 bases at V and 5 bases at J, with 25 bases between. There are 16 residues in the CDR3. CDR1 and CDR2 from the germline V gene are SQVTM and ANQGSEA. As DNA, the CDR3 is TGCAGCGTTAACGCAGGCCGGCTGCAGGGAAAAGACGAGCAGTACTTC. Residues: CSVNAGRLQGKDEQYF.

This sequence joins TRBV5-6 and TRBJ1-1; D uncertain. Trimming stripped 3 bases from V and 3 bases from J, with 6 bases between. The CDR3 runs 12 residues. In germline, CDR1 is SGHDT, CDR2 YYEEEE. In DNA, the CDR3 is TGTGCCAGCAGCTACTCGGACACTGAAGCTTTCTTT. Translation gives CASSYSDTEAFF.

The chain couples TRBV28 to TRBJ2-7; 11 bases agree with TRBD2. In germline, CDR1 is MDHEN, CDR2 SYDVKM. CDR3 length: 15 amino acids. The J segment lost 2 bases and the V segment lost 6 bases, leaving 6 bases of the junction unmatched. The CDR3 region has the DNA TGTGCCAGCAGGGAAGGGACTAGCGGAACCTACGAGCAGTACTTC. It specifies CASREGTSGTYEQYF.

This clone was found once. CDR3 sequence (DNA): TGTGCCAGCAGTTTAGCGGATACGCAGTATTTT. It codes for CASSLADTQYF. The chain combines TRBV28 with TRBJ2-3, with unresolved D. The CDR3 runs to 11 residues. Per the germline V gene, CDR1 is MDHEN and CDR2 is SYDVKM. Trimming took 2 bases from V and 6 from J, leaving 3 bases between them.